Listed here are 10 T cell receptor beta chains from one sample, sequenced in a study of shared clonotypes between healthy human individuals. Produced via immunoSEQ multiplex PCR; TCRdb's table is partial and in-frame only. The sample yields a few hundred thousand clones, roughly 91% seen once. Sequenced material: memory CD8+ T cells sorted from blood. As for subset: CD45RO+ cells pooled with CCR7-negative TemRA cells. These receptors all stem from a man aged 18-30 years in good health.

J is TRBJ1-4 and V is TRBV7-9; D not certain. The CDR3 is 16 residues long. The germline gives CDR1 SEHNR, CDR2 FQNEAQ (reference sequence). Trimming removed 5 bases at V and 2 bases at J, with 15 bases between. The CDR3 region is CASSAGPEPTNEKLFF. CDR3 sequence (DNA): TGTGCCAGCAGCGCCGGACCCGAGCCTACTAATGAAAAACTGTTTTTT.

The chain uses TRBV7-6 and TRBJ2-7, with 9 bases that match TRBD1. The CDR3 runs 14 residues. Germline values: CDR1 SGHVS, CDR2 FNYEAQ. Trimming cost V 6 bases and J 5 bases; bases outside gene matches: 8. The CDR3 protein is CASRSGDRENEQYF. The CDR3 DNA is TGTGCCAGCAGATCGGGGGACAGGGAAAACGAGCAGTACTTC. Full variable domain (missing parts from reference TRBV7-6 and TRBJ2-7): GAGVSQSPRYKVTKRGQDVALRCDPISGHVSLYWYRQALGQGPEFLTYFNYEAQQDKSGLPNDRFSAERPEGSISTLTIQRTEQRDSAMYRCASRSGDRENEQYFGPGTRLTVT.

The V call is TRBV5-4, the J call TRBJ1-1; no clear D. V dropped 5 bases and J dropped 3 bases, with 11 bases sitting between them. Germline-derived CDR1 and CDR2 are SGHNT and YYREEE (reference sequence). There are 13 residues in the CDR3. The DNA of the CDR3 is TGTGCCAGCAGGCCCCCTGGGGACACTGAAGCTTTCTTT. Amino acid sequence: CASRPPGDTEAFF.

This clone was picked up a small number of times. The chain employs TRBV4-1 and TRBJ1-2; TRBD1 agrees at 8 bases. Germline V gene sequence: CDR1 MGHRA, CDR2 YSYEKL. J gave up 4 bases and V 0 bases, and 4 bases lay outside the gene matches. The CDR3 is 15 residues long. The CDR3 DNA is TGCGCCAGCAGCCAAGAGCGGACAGGGACCTATGGCTACACCTTC. Translating it yields CASSQERTGTYGYTF.

This clone is a singleton in its sample. The J gene is TRBJ2-5, the V gene TRBV7-6; tentatively, D is TRBD2 (5 bases). This CDR3 is built from 13 residues. Per the germline V gene, CDR1 is SGHVS and CDR2 is FNYEAQ. V lost 2 bases and J 5 bases, leaving 9 bases between the germline ends. The CDR3 nucleotides are TGTGCCAGCAGCTTACCAACTAGGGAGACCCAGTACTTC. Its protein is CASSLPTRETQYF. Together with reference TRBV7-6 and TRBJ2-5, the CDR3 gives the full variable domain: GAGVSQSPRYKVTKRGQDVALRCDPISGHVSLYWYRQALGQGPEFLTYFNYEAQQDKSGLPNDRFSAERPEGSISTLTIQRTEQRDSAMYRCASSLPTRETQYFGPGTRLLVL.

The V gene is TRBV7-2, the J gene TRBJ2-7; TRBD1 agrees at 12 bases. The CDR3 consists of 16 residues. Germline V gene data show CDR1 as SGHTA and CDR2 as FQGNSA. The V and J ends lost 5 bases and 3 bases, in that order; junction bases with no gene match: 8. Here the CDR3 reads CASSPGDRGHNYEQYF. The CDR3 nucleotides are TGTGCCAGCAGCCCGGGGGACAGGGGGCACAACTACGAGCAGTACTTC. Together with reference TRBV7-2 and TRBJ2-7, the CDR3 gives the full variable domain: GAGVSQSPSNKVTEKGKDVELRCDPISGHTALYWYRQSLGQGLEFLIYFQGNSAPDKSGLPSDRFSAERTGGSVSTLTIQRTQQEDSAVYLCASSPGDRGHNYEQYFGPGTRLTVT.

This CDR3 reads CASSSQGLVTEAFF. The CDR3 nucleotides are TGTGCCAGCAGCTCCCAGGGTTTGGTCACTGAAGCTTTCTTT. This chain joins TRBV7-6 and TRBJ1-1; TRBD1 is a possible D gene (5 bases). From germline, CDR1 is SGHVS and CDR2 FNYEAQ. This CDR3 is 14 amino acids long. The V end was cut by 4 bases, the J end by 4 bases, with 13 bases between.

The CDR3: CSVDEDPLEQYF. The CDR3 DNA follows: TGCAGCGTTGACGAGGACCCCCTGGAGCAGTATTTT. The rearrangement uses TRBV29-1 and TRBJ2-3; D is uncertain. From germline, CDR1 is SQVTM and CDR2 ANQGSEA. Trimming stripped 3 bases from V and 11 bases from J, with 15 bases between. The length of the CDR3 is 12 residues.

This rearrangement joins TRBV6-5 to TRBJ2-7; perhaps D is TRBD1 or TRBD2 (5 bases each). V lost 0 bases and J lost 5, with 17 bases in between. Germline V gene data show CDR1 as MNHEY and CDR2 as SVGAGI. This CDR3 comprises 16 residues. The CDR3 bases are TGTGCCAGCAGTTACTCGGTGGGGGAGAAGTCCCACGAGCAGTACTTC. Protein sequence: CASSYSVGEKSHEQYF.

V usage is TRBV15 and J usage is TRBJ1-5; 8 bases fit TRBD1. This CDR3 comprises 15 residues. Trimming removed 5 bases from V and 6 bases from J; junction bases left unmatched: 9. CDR1 and CDR2 from the germline V gene are LNHNV and YYDKDF (reference sequence). The CDR3 loop reads CATSPDRGGGQPQHF. The CDR3 nucleotides are TGTGCCACCAGCCCAGACAGGGGAGGAGGTCAGCCCCAGCATTTT.